There are a few counts of the clone carrying this T cell receptor (beta chain). Antigen specificity is unknown. TCRdb's copy holds only in-frame clones and misses some; the assay was immunoSEQ multiplex PCR. The repertoire consists of some 15,000 clones, with almost 65% occurring once and the leading ten covering 40%. These data originate in a study of cytotoxic CD8 clonotypes in ibrutinib-treated CLL. Study context: Among the patients, roughly 12 presented as relapsed/refractory and over 14 as treatment-naive; roughly 17 showed unmutated IGHV. Patients attained roughly 25 partial and 2 complete responses; at median about 70 months, around 14 remained remitted while around twelve progressed. Across samples, productive templates numbered over 200,000 and productive rearrangements reached some 94,000 on average. Study-wide findings and caveats: While tracking circulating CD8+ T-cell counts, baseline clonality exceeded that of age-matched healthy donors.

Sequenced material: PBMCs, taken before ibrutinib treatment. This clonotype was sampled from a human donor with chronic lymphocytic leukemia.

The CDR3 here is CASSLGGANEKLFF. For the CDR3, the DNA is TGTGCCAGCAGCTTAGGGGGGGCTAATGAAAAACTGTTTTTT. The chain employs TRBV11-2 and TRBJ1-4; weak D call: TRBD1 (5 bases). This CDR3 comprises 14 residues. Germline V lookup: CDR1 SGHAT, CDR2 FQNNGV. Trimming cost V 1 base and J 3 bases, with 6 bases left between them.